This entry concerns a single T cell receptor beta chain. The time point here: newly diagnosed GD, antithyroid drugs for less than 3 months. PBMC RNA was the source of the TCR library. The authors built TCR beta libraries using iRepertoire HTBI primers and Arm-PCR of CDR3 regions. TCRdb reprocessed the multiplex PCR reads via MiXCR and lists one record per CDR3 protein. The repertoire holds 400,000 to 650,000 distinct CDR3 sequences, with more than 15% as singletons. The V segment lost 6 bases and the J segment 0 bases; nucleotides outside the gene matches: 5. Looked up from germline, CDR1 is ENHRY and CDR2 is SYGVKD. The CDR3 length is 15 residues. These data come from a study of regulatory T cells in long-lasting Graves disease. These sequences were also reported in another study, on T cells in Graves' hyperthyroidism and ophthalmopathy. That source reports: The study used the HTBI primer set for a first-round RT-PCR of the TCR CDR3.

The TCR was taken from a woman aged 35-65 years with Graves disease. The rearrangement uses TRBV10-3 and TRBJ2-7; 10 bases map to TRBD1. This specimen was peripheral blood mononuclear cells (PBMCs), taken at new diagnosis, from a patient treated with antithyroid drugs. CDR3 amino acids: CAIRRDRGYSYEQYF. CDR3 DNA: TGTGCCATCAGAAGGGACAGGGGATACTCCTACGAGCAGTACTTC.